A selection of T cell receptor beta chains follows, all from one sample in a study of cytomegalovirus exposure and HLA in healthy donors. Clones were read by immunoSEQ multiplex PCR, and TCRdb kept only the in-frame ones, dropping some. This sample carries about 130,000 clones, roughly 84% of them seen once, and the ten largest clones take roughly 1.2%. The material sequenced was PBMCs. The source is a girl aged 2-9 years in good health and CMV-seronegative. The CDR3 runs from the conserved cysteine through the conserved F or W. D genes are given only for firm matches. Clone size appears in some rows only: once, few, many, or a class for an expanded clone.

V gene	J gene	D gene	clone size	CDR3 protein	CDR3 DNA
TRBV5-5	TRBJ2-5	-	-	CASSFRTPSTQYF	TGTGCCAGCAGCTTCAGGACACCCTCGACCCAGTACTTC
TRBV28	TRBJ2-7	-	once	CARTRGAGDGSYEQYF	TGTGCCAGAACGAGGGGGGCGGGAGACGGCTCCTACGAGCAGTACTTC
TRBV4-3	TRBJ1-6	-	-	CASSQNAGGGSPLHF	TGCGCCAGCAGCCAAAATGCCGGTGGAGGTTCACCCCTCCACTTT
TRBV7-9	TRBJ2-1	-	-	CASSFYELFEQFF	TGTGCCAGCAGCTTCTACGAATTGTTTGAGCAGTTCTTC
TRBV7-8	TRBJ2-5	-	-	CASSPSRTNSQETQYF	TGTGCCAGCAGCCCTTCAAGGACAAACTCTCAAGAGACCCAGTACTTC
TRBV5-1	TRBJ1-3	TRBD1	-	CASSFGVLSTGQRDVHTIYF	TGCGCCAGCAGCTTCGGGGTCCTATCGACGGGACAGAGAGATGTACACACCATATATTTT
TRBV6-6	TRBJ2-7	TRBD1	-	CASSSTGTGSYEQYF	TGTGCCAGCAGTTCCACCGGGACAGGCTCCTACGAGCAGTACTTC
TRBV4-3	TRBJ2-7	TRBD2	few	CASSQETSGAYEQYF	TGCGCCAGCAGCCAAGAAACTAGCGGGGCCTACGAGCAGTACTTC
TRBV20-1	TRBJ2-2	-	once	CSARGDGELFF	TGCAGTGCTAGAGGCGACGGGGAGCTGTTTTTT
TRBV19	TRBJ2-2	-	-	CASSMGGGTGELFF	TGTGCCAGTAGTATGGGAGGGGGCACCGGGGAGCTGTTTTTT
TRBV7-2	TRBJ1-3	-	-	CASSSPGNSGNTIYF	TGTGCCAGCAGCTCTCCGGGTAACTCTGGAAACACCATATATTTT
TRBV4-2	TRBJ2-1	TRBD2	few	CASSHQTSGGAVNEQFF	TGTGCCAGCAGCCACCAGACTAGCGGGGGGGCGGTAAATGAGCAGTTCTTC
TRBV5-5	TRBJ1-3	TRBD1	-	CASSENTGGVGNTIYF	TGTGCCAGCAGCGAAAACACAGGGGGCGTTGGAAACACCATATATTTT
TRBV4-1	TRBJ1-6	-	-	CASSSSGHRTSPLHF	TGCGCCAGCAGCTCTTCGGGACATCGGACTTCACCCCTCCACTTT
TRBV5-5	TRBJ1-2	TRBD1	-	CASSHWTGAFYGYTF	TGTGCCAGCAGCCATTGGACAGGCGCTTTTTATGGCTACACCTTC
TRBV30	TRBJ2-7	TRBD1	-	CAWSVGGLVYEQYF	TGTGCCTGGAGTGTAGGGGGCCTGGTCTACGAGCAGTACTTC
TRBV2	TRBJ2-2	TRBD2	-	CASRQTRREGQTGELFF	TGTGCCAGCCGACAAACCCGGCGGGAGGGCCAAACAGGCGAGCTGTTTTTT